This T cell receptor (beta chain) was found in a study of molecular identifiers for immune sequencing clone quantification. This clonotype was detected ten times or more. The germline V gene encodes CDR1 MNHEY and CDR2 SMNVEV (reference sequence). V was cut by 6 bases and J by 1 base, with 10 bases left in between. The CDR3 has 14 residues. TCRdb reprocessed the PCR reads via MiXCR and lists one record per CDR3 protein. Of 400,000 to 600,000 distinct CDR3 sequences detected, about 25% appear once; the ten largest clones hold around 0.78%. The chain links TRBV27 to TRBJ1-5; a weak D match, TRBD1 (5 bases). The receptor was derived from a human donor in good health. Some libraries in this study had Jurkat cell RNA spiked in. Sequenced material: naive CD8+ T cells from blood, with Jurkat cell RNA spiked in. The subset is: FACS-sorted CD8+CD4-CCR7+CD45RA+ naive T cells. The CDR3 loop is CASSPDSSNQPQHF. For the CDR3, the DNA is TGTGCCAGCAGCCCTGACAGCAGCAATCAGCCCCAGCATTTT.